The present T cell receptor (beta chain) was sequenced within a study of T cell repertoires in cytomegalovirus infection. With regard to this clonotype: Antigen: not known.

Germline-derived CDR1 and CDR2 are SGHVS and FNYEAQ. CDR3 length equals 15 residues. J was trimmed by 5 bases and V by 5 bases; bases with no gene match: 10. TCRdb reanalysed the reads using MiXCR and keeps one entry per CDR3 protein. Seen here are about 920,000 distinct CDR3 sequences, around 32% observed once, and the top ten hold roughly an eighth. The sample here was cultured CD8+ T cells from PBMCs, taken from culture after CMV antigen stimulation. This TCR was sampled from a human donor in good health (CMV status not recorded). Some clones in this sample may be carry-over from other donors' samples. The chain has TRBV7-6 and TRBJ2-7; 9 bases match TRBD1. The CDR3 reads CASSPWGGQGNEQYF. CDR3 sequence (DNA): TGTGCCAGCAGCCCCTGGGGGGGACAGGGTAACGAGCAGTACTTC. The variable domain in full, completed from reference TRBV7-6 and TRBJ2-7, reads GAGVSQSPRYKVTKRGQDVALRCDPISGHVSLYWYRQALGQGPEFLTYFNYEAQQDKSGLPNDRFSAERPEGSISTLTIQRTEQRDSAMYRCASSPWGGQGNEQYFGPGTRLTVT.